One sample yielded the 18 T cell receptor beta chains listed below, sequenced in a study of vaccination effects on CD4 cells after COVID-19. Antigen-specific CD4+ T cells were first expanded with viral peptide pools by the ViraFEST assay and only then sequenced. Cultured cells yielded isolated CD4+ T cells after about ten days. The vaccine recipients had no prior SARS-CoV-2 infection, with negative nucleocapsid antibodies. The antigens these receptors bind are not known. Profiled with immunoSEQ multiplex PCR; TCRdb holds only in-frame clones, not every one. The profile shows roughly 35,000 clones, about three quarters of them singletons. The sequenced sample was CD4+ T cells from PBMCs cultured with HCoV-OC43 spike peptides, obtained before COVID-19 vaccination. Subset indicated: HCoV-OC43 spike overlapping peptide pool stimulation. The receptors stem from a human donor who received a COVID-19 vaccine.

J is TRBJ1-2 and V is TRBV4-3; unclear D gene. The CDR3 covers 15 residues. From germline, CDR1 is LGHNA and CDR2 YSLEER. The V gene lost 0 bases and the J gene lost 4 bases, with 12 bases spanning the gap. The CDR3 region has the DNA TGCGCCAGCAGCCAAGATATGGGTAAGGGCTATGGCTACACCTTC. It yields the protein CASSQDMGKGYGYTF.

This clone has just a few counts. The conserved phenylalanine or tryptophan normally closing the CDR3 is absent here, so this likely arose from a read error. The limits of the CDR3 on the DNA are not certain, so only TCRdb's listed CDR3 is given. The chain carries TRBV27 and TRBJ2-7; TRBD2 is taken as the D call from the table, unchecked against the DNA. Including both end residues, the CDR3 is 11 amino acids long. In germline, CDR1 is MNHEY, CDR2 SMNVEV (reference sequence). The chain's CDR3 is CASGTFGLAAL.

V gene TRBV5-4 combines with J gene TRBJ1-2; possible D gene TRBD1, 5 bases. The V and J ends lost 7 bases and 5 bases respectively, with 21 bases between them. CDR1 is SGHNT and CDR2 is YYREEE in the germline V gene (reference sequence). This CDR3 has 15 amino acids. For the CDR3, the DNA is TGTGCCAGCGCCGCAACGCAGGGTTCGGAGTATGGCTACACCTTC. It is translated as CASAATQGSEYGYTF.

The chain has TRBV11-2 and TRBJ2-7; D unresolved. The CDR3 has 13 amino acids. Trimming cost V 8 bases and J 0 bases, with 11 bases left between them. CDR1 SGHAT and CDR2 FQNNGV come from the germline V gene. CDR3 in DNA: TGTGCCAGCCGCAGATTAAGCTCCTACGAGCAGTACTTC. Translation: CASRRLSSYEQYF.

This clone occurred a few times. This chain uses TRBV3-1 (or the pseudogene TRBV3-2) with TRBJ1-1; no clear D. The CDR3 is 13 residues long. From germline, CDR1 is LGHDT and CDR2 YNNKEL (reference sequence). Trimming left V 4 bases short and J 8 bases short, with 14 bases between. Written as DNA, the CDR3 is TGTGCCAGCAGCCCAGCCCCAAGGGAAGAAGCTTTCTTT. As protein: CASSPAPREEAFF.

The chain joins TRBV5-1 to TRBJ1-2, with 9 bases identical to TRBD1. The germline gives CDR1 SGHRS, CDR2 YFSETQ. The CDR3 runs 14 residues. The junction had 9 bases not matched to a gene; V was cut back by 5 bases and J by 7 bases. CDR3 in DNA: TGCGCCAGCAGTTCGGGACAGGGAGTCATTGGCTACACCTTC. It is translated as CASSSGQGVIGYTF.

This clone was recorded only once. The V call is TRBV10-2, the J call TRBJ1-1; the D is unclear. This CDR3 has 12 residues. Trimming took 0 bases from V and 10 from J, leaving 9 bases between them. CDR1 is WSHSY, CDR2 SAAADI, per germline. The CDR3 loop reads CASSESTGRAFF. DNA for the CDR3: TGCGCCAGCAGTGAGTCGACTGGTAGAGCTTTCTTT.

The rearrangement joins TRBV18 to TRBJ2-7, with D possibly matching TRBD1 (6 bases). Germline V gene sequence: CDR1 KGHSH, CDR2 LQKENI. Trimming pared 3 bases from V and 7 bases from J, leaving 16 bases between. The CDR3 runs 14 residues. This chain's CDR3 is CASSPFKDSYEQYF. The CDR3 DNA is TGTGCCAGCTCACCTTTTAAGGACAGCTATGAGCAGTACTTC.

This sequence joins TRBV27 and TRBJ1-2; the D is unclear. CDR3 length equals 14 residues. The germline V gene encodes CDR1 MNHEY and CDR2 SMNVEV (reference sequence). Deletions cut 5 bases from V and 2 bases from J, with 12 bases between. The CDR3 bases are TGTGCCAGCAGTCCCAACGGACGGAACTATGGCTACACCTTC. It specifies CASSPNGRNYGYTF.

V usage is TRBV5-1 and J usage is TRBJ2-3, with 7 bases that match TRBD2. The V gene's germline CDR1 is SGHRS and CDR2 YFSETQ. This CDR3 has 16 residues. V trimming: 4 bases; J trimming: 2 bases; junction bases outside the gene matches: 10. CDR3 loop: CASSPHAGALTDTQYF. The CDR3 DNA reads TGCGCCAGCAGCCCCCATGCGGGAGCCCTCACAGATACGCAGTATTTT.

For the CDR3, the DNA is TGCAGTGCTAGTAGGCGGGACCAAGAAAAACTGTTTTTT. Encoded protein: CSASRRDQEKLFF. This chain joins TRBV20-1 and TRBJ1-4; weak D call: TRBD1 (5 bases). Germline V gene sequence: CDR1 DFQATT, CDR2 SNEGSKA (reference sequence). V lost 3 bases and J lost 8, with 13 bases in between. The CDR3 runs 13 residues.

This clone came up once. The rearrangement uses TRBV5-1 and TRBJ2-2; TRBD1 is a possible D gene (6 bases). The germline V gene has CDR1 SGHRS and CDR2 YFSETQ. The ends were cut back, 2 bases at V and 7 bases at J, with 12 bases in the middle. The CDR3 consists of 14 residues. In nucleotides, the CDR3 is TGCGCCAGCAGCTTCTCAGGGGCGAGCGGGGAGCTGTTTTTT. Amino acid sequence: CASSFSGASGELFF.

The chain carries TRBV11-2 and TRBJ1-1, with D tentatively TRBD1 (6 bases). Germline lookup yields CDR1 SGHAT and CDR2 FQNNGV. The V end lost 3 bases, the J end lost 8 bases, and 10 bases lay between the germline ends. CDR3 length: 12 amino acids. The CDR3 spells CASSFTGTEAFF. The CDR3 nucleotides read TGTGCCAGCAGCTTCACCGGGACAGAAGCTTTCTTT.

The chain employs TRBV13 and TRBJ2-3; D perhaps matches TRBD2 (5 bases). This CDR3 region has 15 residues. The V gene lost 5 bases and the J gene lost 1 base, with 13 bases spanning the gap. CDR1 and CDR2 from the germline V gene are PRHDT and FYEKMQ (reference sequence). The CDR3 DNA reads TGTGCCAGCAGCCTCCTCCGGCGGGGCACAGATACGCAGTATTTT. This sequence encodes CASSLLRRGTDTQYF.

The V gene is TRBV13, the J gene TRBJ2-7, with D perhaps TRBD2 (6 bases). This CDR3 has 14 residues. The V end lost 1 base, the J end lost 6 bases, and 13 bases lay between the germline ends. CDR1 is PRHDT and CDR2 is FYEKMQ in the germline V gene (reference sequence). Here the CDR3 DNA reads TGTGCCAGCAGCTTAGTGGGGGGAGTCGGCGAGCAGTACTTC. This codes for CASSLVGGVGEQYF. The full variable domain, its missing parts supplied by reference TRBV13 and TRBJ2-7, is AAGVIQSPRHLIKEKRETATLKCYPIPRHDTVYWYQQGPGQDPQFLISFYEKMQSDKGSIPDRFSAQQFSDYHSELNMSSLELGDSALYFCASSLVGGVGEQYFGPGTRLTVT.

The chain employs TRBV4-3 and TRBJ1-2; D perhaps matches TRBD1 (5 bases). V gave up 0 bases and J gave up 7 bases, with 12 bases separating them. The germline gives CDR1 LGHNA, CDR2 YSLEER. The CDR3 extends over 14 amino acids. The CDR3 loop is CASSQDSSGGGYTF. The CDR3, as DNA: TGCGCCAGCAGCCAAGATTCTTCCGGGGGTGGCTACACCTTC.

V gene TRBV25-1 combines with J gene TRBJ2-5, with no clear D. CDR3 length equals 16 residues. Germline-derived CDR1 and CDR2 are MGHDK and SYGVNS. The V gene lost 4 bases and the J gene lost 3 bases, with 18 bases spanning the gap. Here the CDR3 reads CASSGPTDYDEETQYF. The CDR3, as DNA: TGTGCCAGCAGTGGGCCGACGGATTATGATGAAGAGACCCAGTACTTC. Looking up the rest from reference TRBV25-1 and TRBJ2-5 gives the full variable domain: EADIYQTPRYLVIGTGKKITLECSQTMGHDKMYWYQQDPGMELHLIHYSYGVNSTEKGDLSSESTVSRIRTEHFPLTLESARPSHTSQYLCASSGPTDYDEETQYFGPGTRLLVL.

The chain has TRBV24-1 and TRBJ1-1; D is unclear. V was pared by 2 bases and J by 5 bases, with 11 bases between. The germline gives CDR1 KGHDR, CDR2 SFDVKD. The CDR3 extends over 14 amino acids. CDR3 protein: CATSDSGRGTEAFF. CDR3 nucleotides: TGTGCCACCAGTGATTCGGGGAGAGGGACTGAAGCTTTCTTT.